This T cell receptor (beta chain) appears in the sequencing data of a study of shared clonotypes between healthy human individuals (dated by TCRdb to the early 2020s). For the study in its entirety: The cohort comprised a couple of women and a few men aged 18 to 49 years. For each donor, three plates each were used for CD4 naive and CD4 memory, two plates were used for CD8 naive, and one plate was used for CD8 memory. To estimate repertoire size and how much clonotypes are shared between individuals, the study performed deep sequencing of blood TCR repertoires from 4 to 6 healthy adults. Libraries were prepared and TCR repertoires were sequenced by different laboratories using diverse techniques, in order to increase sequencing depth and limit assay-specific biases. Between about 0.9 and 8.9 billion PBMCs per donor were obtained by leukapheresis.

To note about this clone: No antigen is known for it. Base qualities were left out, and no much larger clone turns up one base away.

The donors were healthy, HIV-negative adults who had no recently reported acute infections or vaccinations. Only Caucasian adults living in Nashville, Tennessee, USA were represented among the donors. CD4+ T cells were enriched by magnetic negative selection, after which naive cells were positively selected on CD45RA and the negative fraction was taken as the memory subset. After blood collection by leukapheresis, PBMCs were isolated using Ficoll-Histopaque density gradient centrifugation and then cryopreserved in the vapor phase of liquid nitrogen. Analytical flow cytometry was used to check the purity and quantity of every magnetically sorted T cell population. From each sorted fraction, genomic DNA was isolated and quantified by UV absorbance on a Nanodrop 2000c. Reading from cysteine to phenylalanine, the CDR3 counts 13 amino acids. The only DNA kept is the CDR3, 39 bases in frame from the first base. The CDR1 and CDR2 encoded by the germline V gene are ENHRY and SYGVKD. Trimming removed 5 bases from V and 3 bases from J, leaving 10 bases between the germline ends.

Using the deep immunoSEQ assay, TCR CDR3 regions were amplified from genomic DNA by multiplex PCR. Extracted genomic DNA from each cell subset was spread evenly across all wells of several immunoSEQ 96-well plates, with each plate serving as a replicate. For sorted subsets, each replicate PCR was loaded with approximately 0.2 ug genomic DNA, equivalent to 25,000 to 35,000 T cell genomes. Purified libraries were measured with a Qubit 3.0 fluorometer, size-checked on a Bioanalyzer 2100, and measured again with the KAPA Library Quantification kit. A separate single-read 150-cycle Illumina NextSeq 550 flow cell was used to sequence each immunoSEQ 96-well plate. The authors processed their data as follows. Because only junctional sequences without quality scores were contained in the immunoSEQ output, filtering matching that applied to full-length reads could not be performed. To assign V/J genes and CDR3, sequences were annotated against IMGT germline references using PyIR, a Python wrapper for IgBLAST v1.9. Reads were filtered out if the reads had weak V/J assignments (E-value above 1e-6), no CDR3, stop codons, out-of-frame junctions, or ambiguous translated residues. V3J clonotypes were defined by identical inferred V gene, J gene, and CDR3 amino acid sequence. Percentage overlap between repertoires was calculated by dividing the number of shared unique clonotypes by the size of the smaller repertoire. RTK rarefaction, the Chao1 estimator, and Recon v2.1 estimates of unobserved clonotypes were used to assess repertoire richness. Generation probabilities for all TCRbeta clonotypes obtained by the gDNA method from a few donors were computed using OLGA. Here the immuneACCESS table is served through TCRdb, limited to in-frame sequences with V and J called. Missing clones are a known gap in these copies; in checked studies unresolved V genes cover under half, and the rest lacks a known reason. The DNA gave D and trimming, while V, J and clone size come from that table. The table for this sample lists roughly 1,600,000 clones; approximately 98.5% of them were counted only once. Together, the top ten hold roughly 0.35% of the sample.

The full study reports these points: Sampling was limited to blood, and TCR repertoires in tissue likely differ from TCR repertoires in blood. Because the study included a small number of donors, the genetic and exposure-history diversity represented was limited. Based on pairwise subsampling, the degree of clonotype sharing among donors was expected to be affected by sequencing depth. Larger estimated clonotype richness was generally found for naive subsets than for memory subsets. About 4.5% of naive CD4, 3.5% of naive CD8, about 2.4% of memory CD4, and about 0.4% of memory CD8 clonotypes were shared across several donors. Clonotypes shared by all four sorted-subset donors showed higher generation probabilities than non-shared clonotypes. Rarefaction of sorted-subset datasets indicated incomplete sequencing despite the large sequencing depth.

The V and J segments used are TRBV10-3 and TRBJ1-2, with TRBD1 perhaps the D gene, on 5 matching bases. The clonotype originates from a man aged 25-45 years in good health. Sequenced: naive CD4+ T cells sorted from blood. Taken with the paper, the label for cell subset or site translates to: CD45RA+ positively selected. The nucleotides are TGTGCCATCAGTCCGACAGATTACTATGGCTACACCTTC. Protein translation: CAISPTDYYGYTF.